This T cell receptor (beta chain) is from a study of T cell clones after liver transplantation. As for the study in general: Standard immunosuppression, with no induction, continued until 12-24 months after transplant.

Some clones are missing from TCRdb's copy, which holds only in-frame ones; the method was immunoSEQ multiplex PCR. The sample contains tens of thousands of clones, under 85% of which appear only once. The sequence derives from a human patient who received a liver transplant. T cells may partly derive from the graft donor. Sample: CD4+ T cells from blood, taken at the 22-month timepoint.

CDR3 nucleotide sequence: TGTGCCAGTAGTGAGGGCGCGAACACCGGGGAGCTGTTTTTT. Residues: CASSEGANTGELFF. The chain carries TRBV19 and TRBJ2-2, with D possibly matching TRBD2 (5 bases). Germline V CDR1 and CDR2: LNHDA, SQIVND (reference sequence). The CDR3 has 14 residues. V shed 5 bases and J shed 0 bases, with 7 bases lying between them.